A single sample is the source of the 25 T cell receptor beta chains below, sequenced in a study of T cell responses to AZD1222 COVID-19 vaccine. Produced via immunoSEQ multiplex PCR; TCRdb's table is partial and in-frame only. The data hold under 95,000 clones, with 85% to 90% observed a single time. The sample in question was peripheral blood, obtained on day 0 of AZD1222 vaccination. The origin of the receptors is an adult in good health.

The chain employs TRBV19 and TRBJ2-3, with 9 bases identical to TRBD2. The junction had 11 bases not matched to a gene; V was cut back by 7 bases and J by 6 bases. The CDR3 is 15 residues long. The germline V gene encodes CDR1 LNHDA and CDR2 SQIVND (reference sequence). In DNA, the CDR3 is TGTGCCAGTAAGATGGGGGCGGGGGGGCCTGATACGCAGTATTTT. This codes for CASKMGAGGPDTQYF.

The rearrangement links TRBV19 to TRBJ2-7; 8 nucleotides agree with TRBD1. J lost 2 bases, V lost 9 bases, and 9 bases had no gene match. Germline V gives CDR1 LNHDA, CDR2 SQIVND (reference sequence). CDR3 length: 14 amino acids. The CDR3 spells CASRTGTGTYEQYF. The CDR3 nucleotides are TGTGCCAGCAGGACAGGGACAGGTACCTACGAGCAGTACTTC.

The chain combines TRBV24-1 with TRBJ2-2; tentative D call: TRBD2 (6 bases). V was shortened by 9 bases and J by 9 bases, with 13 bases between the two germline ends. Germline V CDR1 and CDR2: KGHDR, SFDVKD. The CDR3 loop spans 12 amino acids. This CDR3 is CATARGDRELFF. CDR3 nucleotides: TGTGCCACCGCGCGGGGCGACCGGGAGCTGTTTTTT.

V usage is TRBV3-1 (or the pseudogene TRBV3-2) and J usage is TRBJ1-5; 8 positions match TRBD1. This CDR3 spans 17 amino acids. After removal of 4 bases from V and 3 bases from J, the junction contained 11 bases not matched to a gene. Germline assignment: CDR1 LGHDT and CDR2 YNNKEL (reference sequence). The CDR3 region is CASSPIGQGGSNQPQHF. The CDR3 nucleotides are TGTGCCAGCAGCCCGATAGGACAGGGTGGCTCCAATCAGCCCCAGCATTTT.

A word on this clone: Here the CDR3 omits its conserved ending phenylalanine or tryptophan, so a read error is the likely source. No DNA is shown, since the ends of the CDR3 on it are uncertain; the CDR3 is the one TCRdb lists. The gene calls are TRBV6-9 and TRBJ1-6. The germline V gene encodes CDR1 MNHGY and CDR2 SVAAGI. The CDR3 is made up of 9 amino acids, end residues included. CDR3: CASKGGLYG.

This sequence joins TRBV18 and TRBJ2-1; 7 positions agree with TRBD1. This CDR3 region has 15 residues. Germline trimming cut 2 bases from V and 8 bases from J; bases unmatched to any gene: 9. Germline V lookup: CDR1 KGHSH, CDR2 LQKENI. The CDR3 spells CASSPGSGGIDEQFF. The CDR3 bases are TGTGCCAGCTCACCAGGGTCAGGGGGTATAGATGAGCAGTTCTTC.

The chain couples TRBV9 to TRBJ1-1; D is undetermined. V dropped 5 bases and J dropped 1 base, with 9 bases sitting between them. Germline V gives CDR1 SGDLS, CDR2 YYNGEE. The CDR3 runs 13 residues. This CDR3 reads CASREYKNTEAFF. DNA for the CDR3: TGTGCCAGCAGAGAATACAAGAACACTGAAGCTTTCTTT.

The genes are TRBV24-1 and TRBJ2-5, with unresolved D. This CDR3 is built from 13 residues. Trimming pared 4 bases from V and 4 bases from J, leaving 9 bases between. Germline-derived CDR1 and CDR2 are KGHDR and SFDVKD. The CDR3 bases are TGTGCCACCAGTGACCGGCGGCCAGAGACCCAGTACTTC. Amino acids: CATSDRRPETQYF.

This rearrangement joins TRBV4-1 to TRBJ1-5; 9 bases map to TRBD1. From germline, CDR1 is MGHRA and CDR2 YSYEKL. The V gene end was trimmed by 3 bases and the J gene end by 0 bases; junction bases not matched to a gene: 3. The CDR3 totals 16 residues. DNA for the CDR3: TGCGCCAGCAGCCAGGGACAGGGAGATAGCAATCAGCCCCAGCATTTT. Translated, it gives CASSQGQGDSNQPQHF.

The chain couples TRBV5-1 to TRBJ1-1, with a weak D call TRBD1 (6 bases). The germline V gene encodes CDR1 SGHRS and CDR2 YFSETQ. The CDR3 extends over 17 amino acids. The V gene lost 1 base and the J gene lost 0 bases, with 16 bases spanning the gap. The CDR3 bases are TGCGCCAGCAGCTTGAGCAGGGGTGATCTCATGAACACTGAAGCTTTCTTT. As protein: CASSLSRGDLMNTEAFF.

The chain employs TRBV6-5 and TRBJ1-1; unclear D gene. V lost 5 bases, J lost 2 bases, and 15 bases lay in between. This CDR3 has 15 residues. Germline loops: CDR1 MNHEY, CDR2 SVGAGI. The CDR3 protein is CASSPYKAGNTEAFF. The CDR3 bases are TGTGCCAGCAGTCCATATAAAGCTGGCAACACTGAAGCTTTCTTT.

The CDR3 sequence: CASSFGVRQPQHF. CDR3 in DNA: TGTGCCAGCAGTTTTGGGGTAAGGCAGCCCCAGCATTTT. The V gene is TRBV27, the J gene TRBJ1-5; D is uncertain. V gave up 3 bases and J gave up 7 bases, with 10 bases separating them. CDR1 and CDR2 from the germline V gene are MNHEY and SMNVEV (reference sequence). This CDR3 is 13 amino acids long.

The rearrangement joins TRBV15 to TRBJ1-5, with D perhaps TRBD1 (5 bases). The V gene lost 5 bases and the J gene lost 3 bases, with 14 bases spanning the gap. Germline CDR1 and CDR2: LNHNV and YYDKDF (reference sequence). The CDR3 is 15 amino acids. The CDR3 loop is CATSDGGGINQPQHF. The DNA for the CDR3 is TGTGCCACCAGCGACGGGGGAGGGATCAATCAGCCCCAGCATTTT.

This clone has just one count. The genes are TRBV5-6 and TRBJ1-1; 9 bases map to TRBD1. The CDR3 extends over 14 amino acids. Per germline, CDR1 SGHDT and CDR2 YYEEEE. The ends lost 6 bases at V and 7 bases at J; junction bases unmatched: 10. This CDR3 reads CASILTGGGGEAFF. The CDR3 coding sequence is TGTGCCAGCATTCTAACAGGGGGCGGAGGTGAAGCTTTCTTT.

The rearrangement uses TRBV12-3 or TRBV12-4 and TRBJ1-1; no firm D call. V dropped 6 bases and J dropped 3 bases, with 11 bases sitting between them. CDR3 length: 13 amino acids. As DNA, the CDR3 is TGTGCCAGCAGCGCTCAGGAGGACACTGAAGCTTTCTTT. Translating it yields CASSAQEDTEAFF.

The chain joins TRBV7-2 to TRBJ1-1, with 7 bases aligning to TRBD1. Germline CDR1 and CDR2: SGHTA and FQGNSA. The CDR3 is 14 residues long. The J segment lost 0 bases and the V segment lost 4 bases, leaving 2 bases of the junction unmatched. In DNA form, the CDR3 reads TGTGCCAGCAGCTCGGGACAGATGAACACTGAAGCTTTCTTT. The encoded protein is CASSSGQMNTEAFF.

The V and J genes are TRBV15 and TRBJ2-2, with D possibly TRBD1 on 5 matching bases. CDR1 and CDR2 from the germline V gene are LNHNV and YYDKDF (reference sequence). V was clipped by 1 base and J by 0 bases, with 9 bases between them. The CDR3 runs 16 residues. The CDR3 protein is CATSRGTMANTGELFF. CDR3 in DNA: TGTGCCACCAGCAGAGGGACAATGGCGAACACCGGGGAGCTGTTTTTT. Looking up the rest from reference TRBV15 and TRBJ2-2 gives the full variable domain: DAMVIQNPRYQVTQFGKPVTLSCSQTLNHNVMYWYQQKSSQAPKLLFHYYDKDFNNEADTPDNFQSRRPNTSFCFLDIRSPGLGDTAMYLCATSRGTMANTGELFFGEGSRLTVL.

CDR3 region: CASSIDRSEGYTF. The CDR3 DNA reads TGTGCCAGCAGCATCGACAGGTCGGAAGGCTACACCTTC. The chain joins TRBV5-8 to TRBJ1-2; D might be TRBD1 (6 bases). With 4 bases removed from V and 8 bases from J, the gap between germline ends came to 15 bases. This CDR3 comprises 13 residues. The germline V gene has CDR1 SGHTS and CDR2 YDEGEE.

This clone is a singleton in its sample. The V call is TRBV24-1, the J call TRBJ2-2, with 8 bases identical to TRBD1. The V gene's germline CDR1 is KGHDR and CDR2 SFDVKD. The CDR3 loop spans 16 amino acids. Germline trimming cut 3 bases from V and 2 bases from J; bases unmatched to any gene: 4. The CDR3 protein is CATSDARGRNTGELFF. The DNA of the CDR3 is TGTGCCACCAGTGATGCCAGGGGGCGCAACACCGGGGAGCTGTTTTTT.

The rearrangement links TRBV3-1 (or the pseudogene TRBV3-2) to TRBJ2-2, with 9 positions matching TRBD2. This CDR3 is 20 amino acids long. The trim removed 0 bases at V and 0 bases at J, leaving 11 bases unmatched. CDR1 is LGHDT and CDR2 is YNNKEL in the germline V gene (reference sequence). CDR3 nucleotides: TGTGCCAGCAGCCAAGAGACGCGAGCGGGGGGACCCGCGAACACCGGGGAGCTGTTTTTT. Amino acids: CASSQETRAGGPANTGELFF.

The rearrangement links TRBV3-1 (or the pseudogene TRBV3-2) to TRBJ1-4, with a possible D match to TRBD1 (5 bases). Germline CDR1 reads LGHDT; CDR2 reads YNNKEL (reference sequence). V gave up 3 bases and J gave up 3 bases, with 8 bases separating them. CDR3 length: 14 residues. CDR3 nucleotide sequence: TGTGCCAGCAGCCAGAGGGGACCTAATGAAAAACTGTTTTTT. This translates into CASSQRGPNEKLFF.

The V call is TRBV2, the J call TRBJ2-7; 11 bases line up with TRBD1. The CDR3 spans 14 residues. The trim removed 10 bases at V and 4 bases at J, leaving 9 bases unmatched. The germline gives CDR1 SNHLY, CDR2 FYNNEI. CDR3 amino acids: CANTGQGALYEQYF. The CDR3 DNA reads TGTGCCAACACCGGACAGGGGGCTTTATACGAGCAGTACTTC.

The J gene is TRBJ1-4, the V gene TRBV7-8, with 8 bases matching TRBD1. Germline-derived CDR1 and CDR2 are SGHVS and FQNEAQ. Trimming at V came to 5 bases and at J to 8 bases, leaving 7 bases not matched to a gene. This CDR3 is built from 14 residues. The DNA of the CDR3 is TGTGCCAGCAGCCTGGACAGGGAAGAAGAAAAACTGTTTTTT. Protein sequence: CASSLDREEEKLFF.

In its sample, this clone was seen once. V usage is TRBV19 and J usage is TRBJ2-5, with 8 bases fitting TRBD1. With V trimmed by 5 bases and J by 2 bases, 7 bases remained unmatched. CDR3 length: 15 residues. Germline V lookup: CDR1 LNHDA, CDR2 SQIVND (reference sequence). CDR3 DNA sequence: TGTGCCAGTAGTGCTGATACAGGGGGGCAAGAGACCCAGTACTTC. It codes for CASSADTGGQETQYF. Full variable domain (missing parts from reference TRBV19 and TRBJ2-5): DGGITQSPKYLFRKEGQNVTLSCEQNLNHDAMYWYRQDPGQGLRLIYYSQIVNDFQKGDIAEGYSVSREKKESFPLTVTSAQKNPTAFYLCASSADTGGQETQYFGPGTRLLVL.

V is TRBV6-5 and J is TRBJ2-1; 16 positions agree with TRBD2. Germline V gene data show CDR1 as MNHEY and CDR2 as SVGAGI. The CDR3 runs 16 residues. V was clipped by 2 bases and J by 10 bases; unmatched bases: 5. This chain's CDR3 is CASSYGTSGGAREQFF. CDR3 sequence (DNA): TGTGCCAGCAGTTACGGGACTAGCGGGGGGGCAAGAGAGCAGTTCTTC.